This T cell receptor (beta chain) is from a study of T-cell memory formation after mild COVID-19 (dated by TCRdb to about 2021). A note on the overall study: TCR sequence clusters from the two donors were found to be largely donor specific. T-cell clones expanding and contracting after mild COVID-19 in a couple of donors were tracked by longitudinal TCRalpha and TCRbeta repertoire sequencing. The cohort comprised two young, previously healthy adult volunteers, one female and one male.

Ficoll-Paque density gradient centrifugation was the method used to isolate PBMCs. Sequencing relied on an Illumina NovaSeq 6000. TCRalpha and TCRbeta cDNA libraries were built by 5'RACE with constant-segment primers, adding sample barcodes and unique molecular identifiers. Trizol reagent was used to extract RNA from every sample. Amplification of the libraries took two PCR steps, and the second step added a second sample barcode plus Illumina TruSeq adapters. The libraries were sequenced on an Illumina NovaSeq using 2 x 150 bp paired-end reads. The authors' analysis ran thus. Reads were demultiplexed and collapsed into UMI-guided consensus sequences with migec v1.2.7. With mixcr v2.1.11, UMI consensuses were aligned to TRA and TRB V and J templates and assembled into clonotypes. Clonotypes were classified as expanded or contracted when called significant by both edgeR and NoisET, with noise models trained on biological replicates. For edgeR calls, a false discovery rate-adjusted p below 0.01 and a log2 fold-change threshold of 1 were applied. As an exploratory analysis of dynamics, max-normalized trajectories of the 1000 most abundant clonotypes were examined by PCA with hierarchical clustering. The CD4 or CD8 phenotype of responding clones was assigned using the separately sequenced CD4+ and CD8+ repertoires. TCRdb applied fastp at Q25 and MiXCR to the public reads, then kept only in-frame beta chains. Rows are unified per CDR3 protein, each entry keeping the most common DNA and genes. TCRdb assigned the V and J calls; the authors' analysis was not used. Here the sample has fewer than 450,000 distinct CDR3 sequences; over 20% occur a single time. The ten largest clones add up to around an eighth of the sample.

Concerning this clonotype itself: Its specific antigen is unknown. Base qualities were left out, and no much larger clone turns up one base away.

Including the terminal cysteine and phenylalanine, the CDR3 comprises 14 residues. Of all the DNA, just the CDR3 is kept, 42 bases in frame from base 1. V and J are trimmed by 2 bases and 7 bases, and the gene matches miss 5 bases of the junction. CDR1 and CDR2 are drawn from the germline V gene: SNHLY, FYNNEI. Findings and caveats that apply to the study as a whole: Contracting CD4+ clones were found mainly in CM and EM memory subsets, while CD8+ clones were enriched in EMRA. SARS-CoV-2 specificity of the second-wave clones peaking on day 37 was not confirmed. The detection of some responding clones in pre-infection memory suggests that pre-existing cross-reactive memory T cells joined the SARS-CoV-2 response. Balanced CD4/CD8 phenotypes were observed for clones contracting from day 15 to 85, whereas a bias towards CD4+ was observed for a second wave of clones expanding from day 15 to 37. Only two mild cases were covered in the study, and larger cohorts including severe cases with pre-infection samples were considered necessary.

The chain joins TRBV2 to TRBJ1-2; 9 bases in the junction line up with TRBD1. The TCR comes from an adult woman who had mild COVID-19 (a few samples of this study predate the infection). The sample titles of this study are shuffled in the database, so cell type and time point are left out; the donor was told from shared clones. The sequencing sample was made of PBMCs or a T cell subset sorted from them (not recorded which). The sequenced DNA is TGTGCCAGCAGTGAAAGGGGACAGGGTTTTGGCTACACCTTC. The encoded protein is CASSERGQGFGYTF.